The rows below give T cell receptor beta chains drawn from one sample of a study of blood T cell repertoires in COVID-19. TCRdb keeps only in-frame clones here, not all; method: immunoSEQ multiplex PCR. The table has 100,000 or so clones, around 88% seen once; the top ten hold approximately 20%. The source material was peripheral blood. These receptor sequences come from a human donor with acute or convalescent COVID-19. The donor label of this sample is uncertain. Both conserved end residues are part of each CDR3. The D gene is left open where the match is weak. Size values are once, few and many counts, or a class for expanded clones, and some rows have none.

TRBD1 TRBJ1-1 TRBV5-4 - CASSYRTGKNTEAFF TGTGCCAGCAGCTATAGGACAGGGAAGAACACTGAAGCTTTCTTT
TRBD1 TRBJ1-2 TRBV6-2/TRBV6-3 - CASSYRQGNGYTF TGTGCCAGCAGTTACCGACAGGGGAATGGCTACACCTTC
TRBD2 TRBJ2-3 TRBV7-3 once CASSLTGTSRDTQYF TGTGCCAGCAGCTTAACGGGGACTAGCAGAGATACGCAGTATTTT
- TRBJ1-6 TRBV11-2 - CASSLVGTGGSPLHF TGTGCCAGCAGCTTAGTTGGCACCGGGGGTTCACCCCTCCACTTT
TRBD2 TRBJ2-3 TRBV5-4 - CASSIPAGGTDTQYF TGTGCCAGCAGCATACCAGCGGGAGGCACAGATACGCAGTATTTT
- TRBJ2-7 TRBV5-4 - CASSLGSQSYEQYF TGTGCCAGCAGCTTGGGCAGTCAATCCTACGAGCAGTACTTC
- TRBJ2-5 TRBV10-2 - CASVRGAGETQYF TGCGCCAGCGTTCGGGGGGCGGGGGAGACCCAGTACTTC
- TRBJ1-5 TRBV30 - CACGGAYRPNQPQHF TGTGCCTGTGGGGGGGCGTACAGGCCCAATCAGCCCCAGCATTTT
TRBD1 TRBJ2-3 TRBV4-1 - CASSPGQGRTDTQYF TGCGCCAGCAGCCCGGGACAGGGACGAACAGATACGCAGTATTTT
TRBD1 TRBJ1-1 TRBV9 few CASSVTGGEDTEAFF TGTGCCAGCAGCGTGACAGGGGGCGAGGACACTGAAGCTTTCTTT
- TRBJ2-7 TRBV28 - CASSFGGYYRYEQYF TGTGCCAGCAGTTTTGGAGGCTACTATCGCTACGAGCAGTACTTC
- TRBJ1-2 TRBV19 - CASSIGAGSYGYTF TGTGCCAGTAGTATAGGGGCGGGCAGCTATGGCTACACCTTC
TRBD2 TRBJ2-1 TRBV11-2 medium-sized CASSLYYGTSGSNEQFF TGTGCCAGCAGCTTATACTATGGGACTAGCGGATCCAATGAGCAGTTCTTC
- TRBJ2-7 TRBV7-9 - CASSREGTGGEQYF TGTGCCAGCAGCCGAGAGGGGACTGGGGGAGAGCAGTACTTC
TRBD2 TRBJ2-6 TRBV6-5 - CASSRGGTGANVLTF TGTGCCAGCAGCCGGGGAGGGACTGGGGCCAACGTCCTGACTTTC
TRBD1 TRBJ1-2 TRBV28 - CASSLLDRVGYTF TGTGCCAGCAGTCTCTTAGACAGGGTCGGCTACACCTTC
TRBD2 TRBJ2-3 TRBV7-9 - CASSLLAGGPLSTDTQYF TGTGCCAGCAGCTTACTAGCGGGGGGGCCATTGAGCACAGATACGCAGTATTTT
- TRBJ1-1 TRBV6-5 - CASSEEGVEAFF TGTGCCAGCTCGGAAGAGGGCGTTGAAGCTTTCTTT
- TRBJ1-5 TRBV2 - CASSLTGRANQPQHF TGTGCCAGCAGCCTGACGGGCAGGGCCAATCAGCCCCAGCATTTT
TRBD1 TRBJ2-3 TRBV6-1 - CASSETGTGETDTQYF TGTGCCAGCAGTGAAACAGGGACAGGAGAAACAGATACGCAGTATTTT
TRBD1 TRBJ1-1 TRBV15 - CATSRVEPGQGAFF TGTGCCACCAGCAGAGTGGAGCCGGGACAGGGAGCTTTCTTT
TRBD2 TRBJ2-2 TRBV7-3 - CASSTRSGSNTGELFF TGTGCCAGCAGCACCCGTAGCGGGTCGAACACCGGGGAGCTGTTTTTT
TRBD1 TRBJ1-2 TRBV29-1 once CSGYRGPGYGYTF TGCAGCGGATACAGGGGGCCGGGCTATGGCTACACCTTC
TRBD1 TRBJ1-2 TRBV28 once CASSLGGGQGYGYTF TGTGCCAGCAGTTTAGGAGGCGGACAGGGCTATGGCTACACCTTC
TRBD1 TRBJ1-2 TRBV2 once CASNRDRGNYGYTF TGTGCCAGCAACCGGGACAGGGGGAACTATGGCTACACCTTC
TRBD1 TRBJ1-1 TRBV6-1 - CASSEGLDRRGLNTEAFF TGTGCCAGCAGTGAAGGCCTGGACAGGCGCGGGCTAAACACTGAAGCTTTCTTT
- TRBJ1-2 TRBV18 - CASSPTTDFGYGYTF TGTGCCAGCTCACCGACGACGGACTTCGGCTATGGCTACACCTTC
- TRBJ2-7 TRBV30 - CAWSAGGGFFEQYF TGTGCCTGGAGTGCGGGAGGGGGCTTTTTCGAGCAGTACTTC
- TRBJ2-7 TRBV11-2 - CASSLDPGDYEQYF TGTGCCAGCAGCTTAGATCCAGGGGACTACGAGCAGTACTTC
- TRBJ1-5 TRBV2 - CASSVEGGNQPQHF TGTGCCAGCAGTGTTGAGGGGGGCAATCAGCCCCAGCATTTT
- TRBJ2-2 TRBV10-2 - CASSENLNTGELFF TGCGCCAGCAGTGAAAATCTCAACACCGGGGAGCTGTTTTTT
TRBD2 TRBJ2-1 TRBV7-9 - CASSLRAGGEQFF TGTGCCAGCAGCTTACGAGCGGGGGGTGAGCAGTTCTTC
TRBD1 TRBJ2-7 TRBV11-3 - CASSPGRGTYEQYF TGTGCCAGCAGCCCAGGCAGGGGGACGTACGAGCAGTACTTC
- TRBJ1-1 TRBV30 - CAWSLGGTNTEAFF TGTGCCTGGAGTCTAGGTGGCACGAACACTGAAGCTTTCTTT
TRBD1 TRBJ2-2 TRBV27 - CASSLSYTGGTNTGELFF TGTGCCAGCAGTCTCTCTTATACAGGGGGGACGAACACCGGGGAGCTGTTTTTT
- TRBJ2-2 TRBV6-1 - CASSDMPSLVRGTGELFF TGTGCCAGCAGTGACATGCCATCATTAGTCCGGGGCACCGGGGAGCTGTTTTTT
- TRBJ2-6 TRBV19 - CASSIGEAGANVLTF TGTGCCAGTAGTATAGGGGAGGCTGGGGCCAACGTCCTGACTTTC
- TRBJ1-5 TRBV5-1 - CASSSSGTVGQPQHF TGCGCCAGCAGCTCCTCCGGGACTGTCGGTCAGCCCCAGCATTTT
- TRBJ2-4 TRBV2 - CASTPGRGGNIQYF TGTGCCAGCACCCCGGGTCGTGGAGGAAACATTCAGTACTTC
- TRBJ2-1 TRBV6-5 - CASSYSGQLNNEQFF TGTGCCAGCAGTTACTCGGGACAACTCAACAATGAGCAGTTCTTC